This T cell receptor beta chain is drawn from a study of shared clonotypes between healthy human individuals. Study outcomes and limitations: Few donors limited the genetic and exposure-history diversity represented.

V gave up 4 bases and J gave up 4 bases; unmatched junction bases: 8. Germline CDR1 is SGHDT and CDR2 is YYEEEE. This CDR3 has 14 residues. Details on this clone: Its antigen remains unknown.

Only Caucasian adults living in Nashville, Tennessee made up the donor group. Execution of the assay was at deep level. Genomic DNA belonging to each subset was distributed in equal measure over several immunoSEQ plates. Assay used: immunoSEQ multiplex PCR; TCRdb lists only in-frame clones, some missing. The sample consists of roughly 500,000 clones, around 73% of them appearing once. This chain uses TRBV5-6 with TRBJ2-7; 7 nucleotides match TRBD2. The clonotype comes from a woman in her 40s in good health. Some clones in this sample may be carry-over from other donors' samples. The specimen was PBMCs. CDR3 DNA: TGTGCCAGCAGCCTCCGGGACTACAGATACGAGCAGTACTTC. It is translated as CASSLRDYRYEQYF.